What follows are 32 T cell receptor beta chains derived from one specimen sequenced in a study of identical twins. TCRdb processed the 5' RACE reads anew with MiXCR; each CDR3 protein has one entry. Of 350,000 to 450,000 distinct CDR3 sequences in the sample, under 20% were seen once. Sequences were obtained from naive T cells sorted from blood. The receptors shown here come from a man in his fifties or sixties in good health.

The rearrangement joins TRBV25-1 to TRBJ2-7; 7 bases map to TRBD2. With 8 bases clipped from V and 9 bases from J, the junction kept 10 bases outside the gene matches. The CDR3 length is 12 residues. Looked up from germline, CDR1 is MGHDK and CDR2 is SYGVNS. CDR3 amino acids: CASGLGGEGQYF. In DNA form, the CDR3 reads TGTGCCAGCGGATTGGGCGGGGAGGGGCAGTACTTC.

The rearrangement links TRBV5-5 to TRBJ2-3; 8 nucleotides align to TRBD2. The CDR3 totals 15 residues. CDR1 SGHKS and CDR2 YYEKEE come from the germline V gene (reference sequence). With V trimmed by 4 bases and J by 0 bases, 4 bases remained unmatched. The CDR3 nucleotides are TGTGCCAGCAGCAAGCCTAGCGGGAGCACAGATACGCAGTATTTT. Protein sequence: CASSKPSGSTDTQYF.

This clonotype has more than one count but fewer than ten. V is TRBV28 and J is TRBJ1-4, with 7 bases fitting TRBD1. V trimming: 5 bases; J trimming: 13 bases; junction bases outside the gene matches: 7. This CDR3 has 12 residues. Germline CDR1 reads MDHEN; CDR2 reads SYDVKM. CDR3 bases: TGTGCCAGCAGTCCGACAGGGCTGGGACTGTTTTTT. Translated, it gives CASSPTGLGLFF.

Only a few counts were recorded for this clonotype. The chain carries TRBV13 and TRBJ2-3, with D possibly being TRBD2 (5 bases). The germline V gene has CDR1 PRHDT and CDR2 FYEKMQ (reference sequence). This CDR3 is 15 amino acids long. Trimming pared 5 bases from V and 3 bases from J, leaving 15 bases between. Here the CDR3 reads CASSVDWTSTDTQYF. CDR3 sequence (DNA): TGTGCCAGCAGCGTGGACTGGACGAGTACAGATACGCAGTATTTT.

This clonotype was detected only a few times. This may arise from a read error, as a much more abundant clone is one base away. The chain combines TRBV18 with TRBJ1-5; 7 positions agree with TRBD1. CDR3 length equals 15 residues. Germline values: CDR1 KGHSH, CDR2 LQKENI. CDR3 protein: CASSLSHRGNQPRHF. The CDR3 DNA follows: TGTGCCAGCTCACTTTCCCACAGGGGCAATCAGCCCCGGCATTTT.

This clonotype showed up many times. The chain carries TRBV20-1 and TRBJ2-1; D gene uncertain. The V end was cut by 5 bases, the J end by 9 bases, with 8 bases between. The germline V gene has CDR1 DFQATT and CDR2 SNEGSKA (reference sequence). CDR3 length equals 10 residues. This CDR3 reads CSAFHGEQFF. CDR3 bases: TGCAGTGCTTTTCATGGTGAGCAGTTCTTC.

The chain links TRBV6-2 or TRBV6-3 to TRBJ2-6; D is undetermined. Deletions cut 5 bases from V and 4 bases from J, with 9 bases between. CDR1 and CDR2 from the germline V gene are MNHEY and SVGEGT. The CDR3 has 14 residues. CDR3 sequence (DNA): TGTGCCAGCAGTCCAGACCCGGGGGCCAACGTCCTGACTTTC. This gives the protein CASSPDPGANVLTF.

V and J are TRBV28 and TRBJ1-1, with 7 bases identical to TRBD1. CDR1 and CDR2 from the germline V gene are MDHEN and SYDVKM. V lost 4 bases and J lost 2; bases outside the gene matches: 13. This CDR3 has 17 residues. CDR3 loop: CASSSDLVDRINTEAFF. The CDR3 region has the DNA TGTGCCAGCAGTTCCGACCTCGTGGACAGGATAAACACTGAAGCTTTCTTT.

The chain employs TRBV20-1 and TRBJ2-5; D not resolved. CDR3 length: 14 amino acids. Germline CDR1 DFQATT, CDR2 SNEGSKA (reference sequence). V lost 5 bases and J lost 3, with 16 bases in between. As DNA, the CDR3 is TGCAGTGCTGGCCCGAATTGGGGTGAAGAGACCCAGTACTTC. This sequence encodes CSAGPNWGEETQYF.

Concerning this clonotype itself: A read error is likely, as this CDR3 ends without the conserved phenylalanine or tryptophan. The chain joins TRBV3-1 to TRBJ2-1; no reliable D call. V gave up 3 bases and J gave up 2 bases, with 11 bases separating them. This CDR3 comprises 15 residues. Germline CDR1 reads LGHDT; CDR2 reads YNNKEL (reference sequence). The CDR3, as DNA: TGTGCCAGCAGCCAGGTAGAAGGACCCTACAATGAGCAGTTCCTC. Protein sequence: CASSQVEGPYNEQFL.

This clonotype was picked up many times. The chain recombines TRBV12-3 or TRBV12-4 with TRBJ2-1; a possible D gene is TRBD2 (6 bases). Trimming shortened V by 6 bases and J by 9 bases, and 15 bases separated the two germline ends. This CDR3 has 13 residues. As DNA, the CDR3 is TGTGCCAGCAGATATACTAGCTCTGGTGAGCAGTTCTTC. Amino acid sequence: CASRYTSSGEQFF.

This clonotype came up many times. V and J are TRBV10-3 and TRBJ1-5, with D unresolved. Deletions cut 0 bases from V and 8 bases from J, with 8 bases between. The CDR3 is made up of 13 amino acids. Germline values: CDR1 ENHRY, CDR2 SYGVKD. CDR3 sequence: CAISESGMEPQHF. CDR3 nucleotides: TGTGCCATCAGTGAGTCGGGAATGGAGCCCCAGCATTTT.

The V call is TRBV5-1, the J call TRBJ2-6; TRBD1 matches at 7 bases. The ends lost 4 bases at V and 0 bases at J; junction bases unmatched: 4. This CDR3 comprises 16 residues. The germline CDR1 and CDR2 sequences are SGHRS and YFSETQ. The CDR3 sequence: CASSPTGTSGANVLTF. The DNA for the CDR3 is TGCGCCAGCAGCCCGACAGGGACCTCTGGGGCCAACGTCCTGACTTTC. The whole variable domain, filled in from reference TRBV5-1 and TRBJ2-6, reads KAGVTQTPRYLIKTRGQQVTLSCSPISGHRSVSWYQQTPGQGLQFLFEYFSETQRNKGNFPGRFSGRQFSNSRSEMNVSTLELGDSALYLCASSPTGTSGANVLTFGAGSRLTVL.

V usage is TRBV3-1 and J usage is TRBJ2-1; 8 bases align to TRBD2. Per the germline V gene, CDR1 is LGHDT and CDR2 is YNNKEL (reference sequence). With 1 base clipped from V and 5 bases from J, the junction kept 7 bases outside the gene matches. This CDR3 is 16 amino acids long. CDR3: CASSQAGTRVNNEQFF. CDR3 DNA: TGTGCCAGCAGCCAAGCTGGGACTAGAGTCAACAATGAGCAGTTCTTC.

V usage is TRBV30 and J usage is TRBJ1-5; D not certain. CDR3 size: 14 residues. The V gene lost 0 bases and the J gene lost 0 bases, with 6 bases spanning the gap. Per the germline V gene, CDR1 is GTSNPN and CDR2 is SVGIG (reference sequence). The CDR3 loop is CAWSVHYSNQPQHF. CDR3 coding DNA: TGTGCCTGGAGTGTACACTATAGCAATCAGCCCCAGCATTTT.

This clonotype was detected only a few times. The genes are TRBV6-1 and TRBJ1-1, with D perhaps TRBD1 (6 bases). Germline CDR1 MNHNS, CDR2 SASEGT. CDR3 length: 13 amino acids. Trimming pared 6 bases from V and 8 bases from J, leaving 16 bases between. DNA of the CDR3: TGTGCCAGCAGCCTGAGACCGGGACAAGAAGCTTTCTTT. Translating it yields CASSLRPGQEAFF.

The chain joins TRBV12-3 or TRBV12-4 to TRBJ2-1, with D possibly matching TRBD2 (5 bases). The CDR3 consists of 17 residues. V lost 6 bases to trimming and J lost 0 bases, with 18 bases between them. CDR3 nucleotides: TGTGCCAGCAGCCCAAGTTTCAGGACTTACTCCTACAATGAGCAGTTCTTC. Protein sequence: CASSPSFRTYSYNEQFF.

This clonotype was seen ten or more times. The chain carries TRBV3-1 and TRBJ2-1; 7 nucleotides line up with TRBD2. Trimming cost V 4 bases and J 4 bases; bases outside gene matches: 4. The CDR3 sequence is 14 residues long. CDR1 is LGHDT and CDR2 is YNNKEL in the germline V gene (reference sequence). CDR3 coding DNA: TGTGCCAGCAGCCGGACTAGAGGGTACAATGAGCAGTTCTTC. It yields the protein CASSRTRGYNEQFF.

V is TRBV30 and J is TRBJ2-7, with D unclear. CDR3 length: 15 amino acids. Between the trimmed V and J ends, which lost 0 bases and 0 bases, there was a span of 12 bases. CDR1 is GTSNPN and CDR2 is SVGIG in the germline V gene (reference sequence). In DNA, the CDR3 is TGTGCCTGGAGTGTGAATTGGCAGAACTCCTACGAGCAGTACTTC. Its translation: CAWSVNWQNSYEQYF.

The gene calls are TRBV29-1 and TRBJ2-7, with 11 nucleotides matching TRBD2. Trimming removed 0 bases from V and 1 base from J; junction bases left unmatched: 5. Germline loops: CDR1 SQVTM, CDR2 ANQGSEA. The CDR3 length is 16 residues. The CDR3 DNA sequence: TGCAGCGTTGAAGATAAACTAGCGGGGGCTTCCTACGAGCAGTACTTC. Its translation is CSVEDKLAGASYEQYF.

This clonotype has at least ten counts. This sequence joins TRBV5-1 and TRBJ1-4; maybe TRBD1 (6 bases). The CDR3 totals 14 residues. Germline CDR1 reads SGHRS; CDR2 reads YFSETQ. Trimming shortened V by 3 bases and J by 4 bases, and 10 bases separated the two germline ends. The CDR3 is CASSWTDYNEKLFF. CDR3 sequence (DNA): TGCGCCAGCAGCTGGACAGACTATAATGAAAAACTGTTTTTT.

V gene TRBV4-3 combines with J gene TRBJ2-1; 8 nucleotides align to TRBD2. Per the germline V gene, CDR1 is LGHNA and CDR2 is YSLEER. V shed 4 bases and J 6 bases; nucleotides not matched to a gene: 8. This CDR3 has 15 residues. The CDR3 here is CASSLSGNVFNEQFF. CDR3 DNA sequence: TGCGCCAGCAGCCTTAGCGGGAATGTCTTCAATGAGCAGTTCTTC.

This clonotype has more than one count but fewer than ten. This chain joins TRBV7-8 and TRBJ2-7; a possible D gene is TRBD1 (5 bases). Germline lookup yields CDR1 SGHVS and CDR2 FQNEAQ. Trimming left V 5 bases short and J 6 bases short, with 17 bases between. This CDR3 is built from 14 residues. The CDR3 bases are TGTGCCAGCAGCCCCACGGACATAGACACCGAGCAGTACTTC. This gives the protein CASSPTDIDTEQYF.

The chain has TRBV5-8 and TRBJ2-3; TRBD1 matches 8 bases. Germline V lookup: CDR1 SGHTS, CDR2 YDEGEE. The CDR3 extends over 15 amino acids. With 4 bases clipped from V and 2 bases from J, the junction kept 6 bases outside the gene matches. As DNA, the CDR3 is TGTGCCAGCAGCACGGGGGACAGGCTCACAGATACGCAGTATTTT. The encoded protein is CASSTGDRLTDTQYF.

This clonotype was counted at least ten times. The J gene is TRBJ1-5, the V gene TRBV5-1; the D gene is possibly TRBD1 (5 bases). The CDR3 length is 13 residues. CDR1 SGHRS and CDR2 YFSETQ come from the germline V gene. Trimming removed 4 bases at V and 5 bases at J, with 10 bases between. Written as DNA, the CDR3 is TGCGCCAGCAGCACCGACAGTGATCAGCCCCAGCATTTT. This gives the protein CASSTDSDQPQHF.

This clonotype was counted at least ten times. The chain joins TRBV7-9 to TRBJ2-3; D assignment may be TRBD1 or TRBD2 (5 bases each). The CDR3 loop spans 13 amino acids. Germline loops: CDR1 SEHNR, CDR2 FQNEAQ (reference sequence). Trimming took off 7 bases at V and 2 bases at J, with 10 bases between the two ends. The CDR3 here is CASKGPHTDTQYF. CDR3 in DNA: TGTGCCAGCAAGGGACCTCACACAGATACGCAGTATTTT.

As DNA, the CDR3 is TGTGCCAGCAGTGAATCTGTTAGCGGGAGGCACGAGACCCAGTACTTC. It yields the protein CASSESVSGRHETQYF. The chain joins TRBV25-1 to TRBJ2-5; 10 nucleotides align to TRBD2. CDR3 length equals 16 residues. With 1 base clipped from V and 5 bases from J, the junction kept 7 bases outside the gene matches. Germline V gives CDR1 MGHDK, CDR2 SYGVNS.

This clonotype was recorded at least ten times. The chain employs TRBV27 and TRBJ2-7, with 8 bases matching TRBD2. The CDR3 is 15 residues long. Germline loops: CDR1 MNHEY, CDR2 SMNVEV (reference sequence). The ends lost 4 bases at V and 1 base at J; junction bases unmatched: 6. DNA for the CDR3: TGTGCCAGCAGTTCACGACTAGCGAGATCCTACGAGCAGTACTTC. Translating it yields CASSSRLARSYEQYF.

This chain links TRBV9 with TRBJ2-5; no reliable D call. CDR3 length: 14 residues. V lost 0 bases and J 1 base, leaving 7 bases between the germline ends. From germline, CDR1 is SGDLS and CDR2 YYNGEE. The DNA for the CDR3 is TGTGCCAGCAGCGTAGAGGCAACCCAAGAGACCCAGTACTTC. Amino acid sequence: CASSVEATQETQYF. The full variable domain, rest sourced from reference TRBV9 and TRBJ2-5, is DSGVTQTPKHLITATGQRVTLRCSPRSGDLSVYWYQQSLDQGLQFLIQYYNGEERAKGNILERFSAQQFPDLHSELNLSSLELGDSALYFCASSVEATQETQYFGPGTRLLVL.

This clonotype was picked up a small number of times. This chain joins TRBV11-2 and TRBJ2-7; 8 bases are a match to TRBD1. Unmatched junction bases numbered 6, after V lost 3 bases and J lost 2 bases. The CDR3 loop spans 15 amino acids. From germline, CDR1 is SGHAT and CDR2 FQNNGV. CDR3 loop: CASSFWTGTAYEQYF. As DNA, the CDR3 is TGTGCCAGCAGCTTCTGGACAGGGACGGCCTACGAGCAGTACTTC.

The chain is built from TRBV27 and TRBJ2-7; 9 bases map to TRBD1. The CDR3 totals 14 residues. Losses at the gene ends were 5 bases for V and 5 bases for J; bases not matched to a gene: 7. Per the germline V gene, CDR1 is MNHEY and CDR2 is SMNVEV (reference sequence). The CDR3 is CASSDGQGRNEQYF. The CDR3 DNA reads TGTGCCAGCAGTGATGGACAGGGGAGGAACGAGCAGTACTTC.

At least ten counts were recorded for this clonotype. V gene TRBV6-5 combines with J gene TRBJ2-7; D ambiguous. V lost 3 bases and J 5 bases, leaving 11 bases between the germline ends. The CDR3 totals 13 residues. Per germline, CDR1 MNHEY and CDR2 SVGAGI. In DNA form, the CDR3 reads TGTGCCAGCAGTTATAGGGTGAGGCACGAGCAGTACTTC. It translates to CASSYRVRHEQYF.